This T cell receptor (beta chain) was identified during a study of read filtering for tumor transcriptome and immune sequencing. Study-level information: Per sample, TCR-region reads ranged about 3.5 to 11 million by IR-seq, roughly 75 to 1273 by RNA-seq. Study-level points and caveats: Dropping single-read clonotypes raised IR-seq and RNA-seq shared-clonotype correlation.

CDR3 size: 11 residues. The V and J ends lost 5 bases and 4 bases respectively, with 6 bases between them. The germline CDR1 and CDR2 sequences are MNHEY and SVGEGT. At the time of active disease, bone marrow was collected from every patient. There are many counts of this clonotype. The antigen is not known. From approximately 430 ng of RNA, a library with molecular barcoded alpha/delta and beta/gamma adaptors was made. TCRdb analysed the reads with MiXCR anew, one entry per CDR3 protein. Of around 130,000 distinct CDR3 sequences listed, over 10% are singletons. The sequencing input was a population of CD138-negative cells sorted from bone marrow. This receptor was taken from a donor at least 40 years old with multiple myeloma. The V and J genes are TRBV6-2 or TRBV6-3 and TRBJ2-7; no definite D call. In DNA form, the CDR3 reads TGTGCCAGCAGTCGCAATTACGAGCAGTACTTC. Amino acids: CASSRNYEQYF.